The 30 T cell receptor beta chains presented below share a single source sample, sequenced in a study of Graves' ophthalmopathy and Graves' hyperthyroidism. Researchers took RNA transcripts and amplified TCR beta CDR3 regions from them. First-round RT-PCR used HTBI primers; second-round multiplex PCR followed. TCRdb re-called the multiplex PCR reads with MiXCR, one entry per CDR3 protein. The repertoire holds hundreds of thousands of distinct CDR3 sequences, with approximately 22% as singletons. Specimen: peripheral blood. These receptors originate from a woman younger than 30 with stable Graves' hyperthyroidism. Some clones in this sample may be carry-over from other donors' samples.

This clonotype was picked up many times. This rearrangement joins TRBV20-1 to TRBJ2-7, with 9 nucleotides matching TRBD2. This CDR3 contains 15 residues. J was trimmed by 2 bases and V by 3 bases; bases with no gene match: 8. Germline CDR1 reads DFQATT; CDR2 reads SNEGSKA (reference sequence). The CDR3 spells CSARDFSGSPYEQYF. As DNA, the CDR3 is TGCAGTGCTAGGGATTTTAGCGGGAGCCCCTACGAGCAGTACTTC.

The gene calls are TRBV7-9 and TRBJ2-7; 11 nucleotides line up with TRBD2. V lost 4 bases and J lost 1; bases outside the gene matches: 9. Germline assignment: CDR1 SEHNR and CDR2 FQNEAQ (reference sequence). The CDR3 sequence is 17 residues long. The CDR3 bases are TGTGCCAGCAGCTCCGAAACCCGGACTAGCGGGTCCTACGAGCAGTACTTC. As protein: CASSSETRTSGSYEQYF. The full variable domain, completed using reference TRBV7-9 and TRBJ2-7, is DTGVSQNPRHKITKRGQNVTFRCDPISEHNRLYWYRQTLGQGPEFLTYFQNEAQLEKSRLLSDRFSAERPKGSFSTLEIQRTEQGDSAMYLCASSSETRTSGSYEQYFGPGTRLTVT.

This clonotype was picked up a small number of times. V and J are TRBV6-1 and TRBJ1-5; D might be TRBD1 (6 bases). The CDR3 spans 13 residues. Per the germline V gene, CDR1 is MNHNS and CDR2 is SASEGT. The V gene lost 5 bases and the J gene lost 5 bases, with 10 bases spanning the gap. CDR3 nucleotide sequence: TGTGCCAGCAGTCCAGGGGCTTATCAGCCCCAGCATTTT. Translation: CASSPGAYQPQHF.

This clonotype was recorded at least ten times. The V and J genes are TRBV7-9 and TRBJ2-5; 8 positions agree with TRBD1. This CDR3 is built from 16 residues. Germline V gene sequence: CDR1 SEHNR, CDR2 FQNEAQ (reference sequence). V shed 1 base and J 5 bases; nucleotides not matched to a gene: 9. The CDR3, as DNA: TGTGCCAGCAGCTTAGGGCAGGGGGCGCCGAGGGAGACCCAGTACTTC. Its protein is CASSLGQGAPRETQYF.

Comments on this clonotype: At one boundary the junction diverges from the germline segment, which might be a read error. This sequence joins TRBV28 and TRBJ2-7; tentatively, D is TRBD1 (6 bases). Germline lookup yields CDR1 MDHEN and CDR2 SYDVKM. CDR3 length: 14 residues. CDR3 loop: CAGSLIRGSYEQYF. The CDR3 coding sequence is TGTGCCGGCAGTTTAATAAGGGGGTCCTACGAGCAGTACTTC.

CDR3 sequence reads: CASRDGLGYEQYF. The CDR3, as DNA: TGTGCCAGCCGGGACGGCTTGGGCTACGAGCAGTACTTC. This chain links TRBV12-3 or TRBV12-4 with TRBJ2-7; D possibly uses TRBD1 or TRBD2 (5 bases each). The V gene lost 8 bases and the J gene lost 3 bases, with 14 bases spanning the gap. The CDR3 runs 13 residues.

This clonotype was picked up many times. This chain joins TRBV29-1 and TRBJ1-5, with D possibly TRBD1 on 5 matching bases. CDR3 length: 13 residues. Per germline, CDR1 SQVTM and CDR2 ANQGSEA. Trimming removed 4 bases at V and 3 bases at J, with 10 bases between. The DNA of the CDR3 is TGCAGCGTTGCAGAGGGACTCAATCAGCCCCAGCATTTT. It specifies CSVAEGLNQPQHF.

This clonotype has just a few counts. V and J are TRBV18 and TRBJ2-5, with D possibly being TRBD2 (5 bases). There are 17 residues in the CDR3. Trimming removed 4 bases at V and 4 bases at J, with 22 bases between. The germline gives CDR1 KGHSH, CDR2 LQKENI. CDR3 sequence (DNA): TGTGCCAGCTCACTCTTAGGCCGGGGAAGTGGAGGAGAGACCCAGTACTTC. Its translation is CASSLLGRGSGGETQYF.

The chain combines TRBV3-1 with TRBJ2-7; D might be TRBD2 (6 bases). CDR3 length equals 15 residues. Germline CDR1 LGHDT, CDR2 YNNKEL (reference sequence). Trimming shortened V by 1 base and J by 2 bases, and 12 bases separated the two germline ends. CDR3 sequence (DNA): TGTGCCAGCAGCCAAGTCGCGACTAGGGCCTACGAGCAGTACTTC. Translation gives CASSQVATRAYEQYF.

The chain employs TRBV20-1 and TRBJ2-2; 12 nucleotides agree with TRBD2. The CDR3 has 15 residues. The J segment lost 8 bases and the V segment lost 1 base, leaving 5 bases of the junction unmatched. Germline CDR1 and CDR2: DFQATT and SNEGSKA (reference sequence). The CDR3 DNA sequence: TGCAGTGCTAGAGTCCTAGCGGGAGGGCTTGGGGAGCTGTTTTTT. This gives the protein CSARVLAGGLGELFF.

The chain joins TRBV30 to TRBJ1-2; D remains unclear. Germline V gene sequence: CDR1 GTSNPN, CDR2 SVGIG (reference sequence). V lost 2 bases to trimming and J lost 1 base, with 8 bases between them. The CDR3 is 13 residues long. As DNA, the CDR3 is TGTGCCTGGAGTCCAGGAGATAACTATGGCTACACCTTC. Translating it yields CAWSPGDNYGYTF.

This clonotype was seen at least ten times. The rearrangement links TRBV20-1 to TRBJ2-2; tentative D call: TRBD2 (5 bases). This CDR3 comprises 14 residues. V was cut by 3 bases and J by 7 bases, with 15 bases left in between. Germline V gives CDR1 DFQATT, CDR2 SNEGSKA (reference sequence). The CDR3 region is CSASGEPLGGELFF. CDR3 nucleotides: TGCAGTGCTAGCGGGGAACCCTTAGGCGGGGAGCTGTTTTTT.

This clonotype was detected a few times. Since a much larger clone is just one base distant, this may be a read error. The chain combines TRBV9 with TRBJ2-5; 7 bases agree with TRBD1. CDR1 is SGDLS, CDR2 YYNGEE, per germline. This CDR3 contains 14 residues. CDR3 loop: CASSVWDSQETKYF. The CDR3 DNA is TGTGCCAGCAGCGTATGGGACAGCCAAGAGACCAAGTACTTC.

This clonotype was seen more than once but under ten times. V and J are TRBV20-1 and TRBJ1-1; 8 bases line up with TRBD1. The germline CDR1 and CDR2 sequences are DFQATT and SNEGSKA (reference sequence). The CDR3 is made up of 13 amino acids. The junction had 8 bases not matched to a gene; V was cut back by 3 bases and J by 8 bases. The DNA for the CDR3 is TGCAGTGCTAGGGGGCTTGGACAGGGAGAAGCTTTCTTT. This translates into CSARGLGQGEAFF.

This clonotype was counted many times. The gene calls are TRBV6-5 and TRBJ1-2; tentatively, D is TRBD1 (6 bases). This CDR3 contains 16 residues. Trimming took 0 bases from V and 4 from J, leaving 15 bases between them. Germline CDR1 is MNHEY and CDR2 is SVGAGI. The CDR3 loop reads CASSYSLLQGPYGYTF. The CDR3, as DNA: TGTGCCAGCAGTTACTCCCTCCTACAGGGTCCCTATGGCTACACCTTC.

This clonotype was counted many times. This chain joins TRBV5-1 and TRBJ2-5; unclear D gene. Germline assignment: CDR1 SGHRS and CDR2 YFSETQ. The CDR3 is 12 amino acids. Trimming shortened V by 3 bases and J by 5 bases, and 8 bases separated the two germline ends. For the CDR3, the DNA is TGCGCCAGCAGCTCGACCCTGGAGACCCAGTACTTC. This translates into CASSSTLETQYF. The full variable domain, in which reference TRBV5-1 and TRBJ2-5 provide the parts outside the CDR3, is KAGVTQTPRYLIKTRGQQVTLSCSPISGHRSVSWYQQTPGQGLQFLFEYFSETQRNKGNFPGRFSGRQFSNSRSEMNVSTLELGDSALYLCASSSTLETQYFGPGTRLLVL.

This clonotype was seen repeatedly, ten times or more. The V call is TRBV19, the J call TRBJ1-2; D is unresolved. The CDR3 covers 12 residues. Germline V gene data show CDR1 as LNHDA and CDR2 as SQIVND (reference sequence). The V and J ends lost 6 bases and 4 bases respectively, with 9 bases between them. The CDR3 reads CASSDWGYGYTF. For the CDR3, the DNA is TGTGCCAGTAGCGACTGGGGCTATGGCTACACCTTC.

The gene calls are TRBV14 and TRBJ2-2; 8 nucleotides agree with TRBD1. Germline loops: CDR1 SGHDN, CDR2 FVKESK. The CDR3 covers 17 residues. V was clipped by 0 bases and J by 1 base; unmatched bases: 4. CDR3 residues: CASSQDLGTGNTGELFF. CDR3 bases: TGTGCCAGCAGCCAAGATCTTGGGACAGGGAACACCGGGGAGCTGTTTTTT. Supplemented by reference TRBV14 and TRBJ2-2, the full variable domain reads EAGVTQFPSHSVIEKGQTVTLRCDPISGHDNLYWYRRVMGKEIKFLLHFVKESKQDESGMPNNRFLAERTGGTYSTLKVQPAELEDSGVYFCASSQDLGTGNTGELFFGEGSRLTVL.

This clonotype has at least ten counts. This chain uses TRBV6-1 with TRBJ1-2, with D possibly being TRBD1 (6 bases). The CDR3 loop spans 14 amino acids. Trimming pared 6 bases from V and 2 bases from J, leaving 13 bases between. Germline V gene lookup returns CDR1 MNHNS and CDR2 SASEGT. The CDR3 sequence is CASRQGHQNYGYTF. CDR3 coding DNA: TGTGCCAGCAGACAGGGACACCAAAACTATGGCTACACCTTC.

This clonotype was seen many times. This chain connects TRBV6-1 to TRBJ1-1; maybe TRBD1 (5 bases). CDR3 length: 14 amino acids. Germline CDR1 is MNHNS and CDR2 is SASEGT. Trimming took off 8 bases at V and 1 base at J, with 14 bases between the two ends. The CDR3 nucleotides read TGTGCCAGCTTCTGGGGGTCCAAGAACACTGAAGCTTTCTTT. Translating it yields CASFWGSKNTEAFF.

The chain is built from TRBV6-5 and TRBJ2-5; TRBD2 might be the D (5 bases). The CDR3 is made up of 16 amino acids. Trimming stripped 0 bases from V and 2 bases from J, with 13 bases between. Germline CDR1 reads MNHEY; CDR2 reads SVGAGI. This chain's CDR3 is CASSYSPRGRQETQYF. The DNA of the CDR3 is TGTGCCAGCAGTTACTCGCCTAGAGGGCGTCAAGAGACCCAGTACTTC.

This sequence joins TRBV19 and TRBJ1-1; D perhaps matches TRBD1 (6 bases). Looked up from germline, CDR1 is LNHDA and CDR2 is SQIVND (reference sequence). V gave up 3 bases and J gave up 1 base, with 9 bases separating them. The CDR3 totals 14 residues. The CDR3 bases are TGTGCCAGTAGTATCGTGACAGGGAACACTGAAGCTTTCTTT. This translates into CASSIVTGNTEAFF.

The rearrangement links TRBV6-5 to TRBJ1-1; the D is unclear. CDR1 is MNHEY and CDR2 is SVGAGI in the germline V gene. Trimming left V 2 bases short and J 1 base short, with 8 bases between. The CDR3 runs 14 residues. Written as DNA, the CDR3 is TGTGCCAGCAGTTACAAGGACCAGAACACTGAAGCTTTCTTT. Its translation: CASSYKDQNTEAFF.

This clonotype appeared a few times. The chain carries TRBV6-1 and TRBJ2-5, with TRBD2 identical over 8 bases. The J segment lost 9 bases and the V segment lost 6 bases, leaving 15 bases of the junction unmatched. This CDR3 has 15 amino acids. The germline CDR1 and CDR2 sequences are MNHNS and SASEGT. In DNA, the CDR3 is TGTGCCAGCAGGACATTAGCGGGGCCCTCTGGGCCCCAGTACTTC. Protein: CASRTLAGPSGPQYF.

V is TRBV9 and J is TRBJ2-7, with TRBD2 identical over 8 bases. CDR1 SGDLS and CDR2 YYNGEE come from the germline V gene. The trim removed 4 bases at V and 6 bases at J, leaving 9 bases unmatched. CDR3 size: 14 residues. The CDR3 DNA reads as TGTGCCAGCAGCCGAGGGACTAGTAATAGCGAGCAGTACTTC. This codes for CASSRGTSNSEQYF. The full variable domain, rest sourced from reference TRBV9 and TRBJ2-7, is DSGVTQTPKHLITATGQRVTLRCSPRSGDLSVYWYQQSLDQGLQFLIQYYNGEERAKGNILERFSAQQFPDLHSELNLSSLELGDSALYFCASSRGTSNSEQYFGPGTRLTVT.

Comment on this clonotype: The junction departs from germline at one end; a sequencing error may be responsible. The rearrangement uses TRBV2 and TRBJ2-7; 8 nucleotides line up with TRBD2. The CDR3 covers 14 residues. Germline loops: CDR1 SNHLY, CDR2 FYNNEI. This CDR3 is CAISAGSGGYEQYF. In nucleotides, the CDR3 is TGTGCCATCAGTGCGGGGAGCGGGGGCTACGAGCAGTACTTC.

This clonotype has just a few counts. The chain is built from TRBV2 and TRBJ1-1; no clear D gene. The CDR3 is 13 amino acids. Looked up from germline, CDR1 is SNHLY and CDR2 is FYNNEI. The V gene lost 7 bases and the J gene lost 1 base, with 10 bases spanning the gap. For the CDR3, the DNA is TGTGCCAGCAATACGCTAAAGAACACTGAAGCTTTCTTT. This translates into CASNTLKNTEAFF.

This clonotype was observed many times. V usage is TRBV30 and J usage is TRBJ1-5, with D maybe TRBD1 (5 bases). Per the germline V gene, CDR1 is GTSNPN and CDR2 is SVGIG (reference sequence). There are 13 residues in the CDR3. Trimming pared 5 bases from V and 1 base from J, leaving 9 bases between. The CDR3 protein is CAWARASNQPQHF. DNA for the CDR3: TGTGCCTGGGCCAGGGCGAGCAATCAGCCCCAGCATTTT.

This sequence joins TRBV28 and TRBJ1-2; D is uncertain. V lost 5 bases and J 1 base, leaving 14 bases between the germline ends. Germline V gene lookup returns CDR1 MDHEN and CDR2 SYDVKM. This CDR3 comprises 15 residues. CDR3 nucleotide sequence: TGTGCCAGCAGTATCACCCGGGTGGGTAACTATGGCTACACCTTC. Protein: CASSITRVGNYGYTF.

The sample holds many counts of this clonotype. The chain employs TRBV28 and TRBJ1-1, with 9 bases aligning to TRBD1. The CDR3 loop spans 13 amino acids. V lost 3 bases and J lost 12; bases outside the gene matches: 8. Germline CDR1 MDHEN, CDR2 SYDVKM. The CDR3 DNA reads TGTGCCAGCAGTTTTTCGGACAGGGGAGGTACTTTCTTT. As protein: CASSFSDRGGTFF.